This T cell receptor beta chain was sequenced for a study of T cells in localized non-small cell lung cancer. Germline V lookup: CDR1 SGHVS, CDR2 FQNEAQ. The CDR3 has 13 residues. Trimming cost V 4 bases and J 2 bases; bases outside gene matches: 0. Data came from immunoSEQ multiplex PCR; TCRdb stores just in-frame clones and leaves some out. This sample has about 77,000 clones, with 88% found just once. In the case of this clone: This sample also contains other DNA sequences that code for the same CDR3.

This TCR came from a woman aged 35-75 years with stage I squamous cell lung carcinoma. V gene TRBV7-8 combines with J gene TRBJ1-1; 8 positions match TRBD1. Here the sequenced sample was peripheral blood, taken before any cancer treatment. Here the CDR3 reads CASSSGGNTEAFF. The CDR3, as DNA: TGTGCCAGCAGCTCAGGGGGCAACACTGAAGCTTTCTTT.